Here is one T cell receptor (beta chain) with its context. V lost 4 bases and J lost 2, with 11 bases in between. Per the germline V gene, CDR1 is SGHAT and CDR2 is FQNNGV. CDR3 length: 14 amino acids. This entry is derived from a study of blood T cell repertoires in COVID-19. Study information: In each case, the material was cDNA or gDNA derived from T cells, B-cell-depleted T cells, or PBMCs.

Individuals drawn from around 24 US areas were roughly 18 to 89 years old. Participants had their cohort set by participant-reported clinical history. Authors' processing steps: Amplification with reference gene primers provided the estimates of nucleated cell counts. Sequencing used immunoSEQ multiplex PCR; TCRdb keeps in-frame clones, though not all of them. That table furnishes V, J and clone size, whereas the DNA furnished D and trimming. In the table there are about 270,000 clones, roughly 88% of which are singletons. V usage is TRBV11-2 and J usage is TRBJ1-2; possible D gene TRBD1, 6 bases. Source material: PBMCs or T cells enriched from blood (not recorded which). This TCR was sampled from a woman aged 40 to 50 with acute COVID-19. In nucleotides, the CDR3 is TGTGCCAGCAGCTCCCAGGGGACCAACTATGGCTACACCTTC. It codes for CASSSQGTNYGYTF.